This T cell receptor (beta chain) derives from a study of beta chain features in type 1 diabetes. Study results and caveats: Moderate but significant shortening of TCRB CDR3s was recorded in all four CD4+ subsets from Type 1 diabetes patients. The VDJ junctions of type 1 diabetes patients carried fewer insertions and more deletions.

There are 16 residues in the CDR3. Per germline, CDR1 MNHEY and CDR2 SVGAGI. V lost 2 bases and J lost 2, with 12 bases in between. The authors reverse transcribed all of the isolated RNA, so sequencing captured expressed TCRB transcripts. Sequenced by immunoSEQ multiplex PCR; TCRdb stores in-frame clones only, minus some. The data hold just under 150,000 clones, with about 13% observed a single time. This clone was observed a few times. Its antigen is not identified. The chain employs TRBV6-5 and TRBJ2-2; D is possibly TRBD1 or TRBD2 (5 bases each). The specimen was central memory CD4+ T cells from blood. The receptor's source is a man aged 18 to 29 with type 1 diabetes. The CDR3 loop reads CASSYGQGRNTGELFF. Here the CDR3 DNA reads TGTGCCAGCAGTTACGGGCAGGGACGAAACACCGGGGAGCTGTTTTTT.